Below, 16 T cell receptor beta chains from the same sample are listed, as sequenced in a study of T cell repertoires in cytomegalovirus infection. TCRdb used MiXCR to reprocess the reads, holding one entry per CDR3 protein. Here the sample spans 100,000 to 150,000 distinct CDR3 sequences, 25% to 35% being singletons. These receptors have no known antigen. Sequences were derived from CD8+ T cells from cultured PBMCs, sampled from culture after CMV antigen stimulation. These receptors originate from a human donor in good health (CMV status not recorded). Some clones in this sample may be carry-over from other donors' samples.

The CDR3 loop is CAISDFIRTDISGANVLTF. CDR3 sequence (DNA): TGTGCCATCAGTGATTTTATCAGGACAGATATCTCTGGGGCCAACGTCCTGACTTTC. This chain links TRBV10-3 with TRBJ2-6, with D perhaps TRBD1 (6 bases). Trimming took off 3 bases at V and 0 bases at J, with 18 bases between the two ends. The germline gives CDR1 ENHRY, CDR2 SYGVKD. The CDR3 totals 19 residues.

This clonotype appeared a few times. The V gene is TRBV12-3 or TRBV12-4, the J gene TRBJ2-1; D is possibly TRBD1 (6 bases). V shed 5 bases and J shed 6 bases, with 17 bases lying between them. CDR3 length: 15 amino acids. The CDR3 DNA reads TGTGCCAGCAGTCCAACAGGGTCCCTGTTCAATGAGCAGTTCTTC. Translation gives CASSPTGSLFNEQFF.

This clonotype turned up a few times. The chain joins TRBV10-3 to TRBJ1-6, with TRBD1 identical over 7 bases. The V gene's germline CDR1 is ENHRY and CDR2 SYGVKD. The CDR3 is made up of 13 amino acids. V trimming: 7 bases; J trimming: 5 bases; junction bases outside the gene matches: 2. The CDR3 DNA sequence: TGTGCCATCACCGACAGGGATAATTCACCCCTCCACTTT. It encodes CAITDRDNSPLHF.

Turning to this clonotype: The junction and the germline gene differ at one end; a read error may be behind it. The chain combines TRBV6-2 or TRBV6-3 with TRBJ2-3; D might be TRBD1 (5 bases). The CDR3 is 15 residues long. CDR1 MNHEY and CDR2 SVGEGT come from the germline V gene. The CDR3 coding sequence is TGTGCCAGCAGTTACTCGTGGGGCCGCACCGATACGCAGTATTTT. As protein: CASSYSWGRTDTQYF.

The CDR3 region is CASSLGVTDTQYF. The CDR3 coding sequence is TGTGCCAGCAGTTTAGGTGTAACAGATACGCAGTATTTT. The J gene is TRBJ2-3, the V gene TRBV27; D gene uncertain. The germline V gene encodes CDR1 MNHEY and CDR2 SMNVEV (reference sequence). The CDR3 sequence is 13 residues long. The V end was cut by 2 bases, the J end by 3 bases, with 6 bases between.

The V and J genes are TRBV4-1 and TRBJ2-4; 7 positions agree with TRBD1. The CDR3 runs 16 residues. J gave up 4 bases and V 4 bases, and 10 bases lay outside the gene matches. Looked up from germline, CDR1 is MGHRA and CDR2 is YSYEKL. The CDR3 region is CASSLGTEKIKNIQYF. CDR3 bases: TGCGCCAGCAGCCTCGGGACAGAGAAAATTAAAAACATTCAGTACTTC.

This clonotype was counted many times. This chain connects TRBV7-8 to TRBJ2-3; TRBD1 matches at 9 bases. The CDR3 is 15 residues long. J gave up 3 bases and V 4 bases, and 5 bases lay outside the gene matches. The germline V gene encodes CDR1 SGHVS and CDR2 FQNEAQ. Here the CDR3 reads CASSYYRGRTDTQYF. The CDR3 DNA follows: TGTGCCAGCAGCTATTACAGGGGGCGGACAGATACGCAGTATTTT.

The rearrangement uses TRBV5-8 and TRBJ2-3; no definite D call. The V and J ends lost 3 bases and 7 bases respectively, with 12 bases between them. Germline-derived CDR1 and CDR2 are SGHTS and YDEGEE. The CDR3 consists of 13 residues. This CDR3 is CASSWSDWHTQYF. DNA for the CDR3: TGTGCCAGCAGCTGGTCGGATTGGCATACGCAGTATTTT.

This clonotype was detected a few times. The chain couples TRBV5-1 to TRBJ2-2; 8 bases fit TRBD1. This CDR3 is built from 15 residues. Trimming took 0 bases from V and 6 from J; bases not matched to a gene: 4. Germline V lookup: CDR1 SGHRS, CDR2 YFSETQ. The CDR3 bases are TGCGCCAGCAGCTTGGGGACAGGGAGAGCCGGGGAGCTGTTTTTT. Its translation is CASSLGTGRAGELFF.

The V gene is TRBV2, the J gene TRBJ1-1; D might be TRBD1 (6 bases). The CDR3 spans 11 residues. CDR1 and CDR2 (germline): SNHLY, FYNNEI. V lost 9 bases to trimming and J lost 4 bases, with 9 bases between them. CDR3 residues: CASQGSTEAFF. In nucleotides, the CDR3 is TGTGCCAGTCAGGGGTCCACTGAAGCTTTCTTT. The whole variable domain, filled in from reference TRBV2 and TRBJ1-1, reads EPEVTQTPSHQVTQMGQEVILRCVPISNHLYFYWYRQILGQKVEFLVSFYNNEISEKSEIFDDQFSVERPDGSNFTLKIRSTKLEDSAMYFCASQGSTEAFFGQGTRLTVV.

This rearrangement joins TRBV4-3 to TRBJ1-1, with D possibly being TRBD1 (5 bases). CDR1 is LGHNA, CDR2 YSLEER, per germline. The CDR3 sequence is 15 residues long. Trimming shortened V by 4 bases and J by 1 base, and 13 bases separated the two germline ends. The CDR3 bases are TGCGCCAGCAGCCGGCAGGGTCTCGGGAACACTGAAGCTTTCTTT. Encoded protein: CASSRQGLGNTEAFF.

This clonotype was observed a few times. The J gene is TRBJ1-5, the V gene TRBV12-3 or TRBV12-4; possibly TRBD1 for D (6 bases). The CDR3 contains 15 residues. V lost 4 bases, J lost 5 bases, and 15 bases lay in between. The chain's CDR3 is CASSSTGPTYQPQHF. Written as DNA, the CDR3 is TGTGCCAGCAGTTCAACAGGGCCCACATATCAGCCCCAGCATTTT.

The chain couples TRBV7-9 to TRBJ2-1; weak D call: TRBD2 (6 bases). Per germline, CDR1 SEHNR and CDR2 FQNEAQ (reference sequence). The germline V and J ends were trimmed by 5 bases and 4 bases, with 15 bases remaining between them. This CDR3 region has 15 residues. The CDR3: CASSPERAPYNEQFF. The CDR3 DNA follows: TGTGCCAGCAGCCCGGAGCGGGCGCCTTACAATGAGCAGTTCTTC.

This clonotype was picked up a small number of times. The chain uses TRBV7-9 and TRBJ2-5; D gene uncertain. Germline-derived CDR1 and CDR2 are SEHNR and FQNEAQ (reference sequence). V was cut by 3 bases and J by 5 bases, with 16 bases left in between. The CDR3 has 15 residues. In DNA, the CDR3 is TGTGCCAGCAGCTTCTCCTTTGACCTGGGGGAGACCCAGTACTTC. This translates into CASSFSFDLGETQYF.

The chain recombines TRBV5-1 with TRBJ2-7; D gene unclear. Germline V gene sequence: CDR1 SGHRS, CDR2 YFSETQ. V lost 0 bases and J 2 bases, leaving 9 bases between the germline ends. This CDR3 region has 14 residues. The CDR3 nucleotides read TGCGCCAGCAGCTTGGACAGTAAAGCCTACGAGCAGTACTTC. It specifies CASSLDSKAYEQYF.

The V gene is TRBV2, the J gene TRBJ2-7, with D possibly TRBD1 on 5 matching bases. The CDR3 loop spans 15 amino acids. V was shortened by 1 base and J by 0 bases, with 10 bases between the two germline ends. The germline CDR1 and CDR2 sequences are SNHLY and FYNNEI. This CDR3 is CASSEVPGLSYEQYF. DNA of the CDR3: TGTGCCAGCAGTGAAGTACCAGGGCTCTCCTACGAGCAGTACTTC. The variable domain in full, completed from reference TRBV2 and TRBJ2-7, reads EPEVTQTPSHQVTQMGQEVILRCVPISNHLYFYWYRQILGQKVEFLVSFYNNEISEKSEIFDDQFSVERPDGSNFTLKIRSTKLEDSAMYFCASSEVPGLSYEQYFGPGTRLTVT.